This entry is about one T cell receptor (beta chain). The V gene end was trimmed by 0 bases and the J gene end by 2 bases; junction bases not matched to a gene: 4. The CDR3 runs to 15 residues. The germline V gene encodes CDR1 PRHDT and CDR2 FYEKMQ (reference sequence). The data were obtained in a study of blood T cell repertoires in COVID-19. Overall study: From T cells, B-cell-depleted T cells, or PBMCs came the material, which was cDNA or gDNA.

The Seattle site enrolled patients during active infection and followed them longitudinally. In the authors' methods: Quantification of nucleated cells was approximated via reference gene primer amplification. Data came from immunoSEQ multiplex PCR; TCRdb stores just in-frame clones and leaves some out. V and J calls and clone size are those listed in that table; D and trimming were worked out from the DNA. Of 250,000 to 300,000 clones listed, about 89% are singletons. The chain carries TRBV13 and TRBJ2-7; 7 nucleotides agree with TRBD1. The TCR originated in a woman younger than 45 with COVID-19, enrolled during active disease. Material for sequencing was peripheral blood. CDR3: CASSLGPDRAYEQYF. In DNA, the CDR3 is TGTGCCAGCAGCTTAGGCCCCGACAGGGCCTACGAGCAGTACTTC. Based on the CDR3 plus reference TRBV13 and TRBJ2-7, the full variable domain is AAGVIQSPRHLIKEKRETATLKCYPIPRHDTVYWYQQGPGQDPQFLISFYEKMQSDKGSIPDRFSAQQFSDYHSELNMSSLELGDSALYFCASSLGPDRAYEQYFGPGTRLTVT.